This TCR beta chain is from a study of CD8+CD57+ T cells in acquired aplastic anemia. The study's findings and limits: Controls and patients did not differ significantly in CD8+ Simpson's diversity.

Trimming removed 0 bases at V and 2 bases at J, with 8 bases between. From germline, CDR1 is SGDLS and CDR2 YYNGEE. The CDR3 is 14 amino acids. Researchers used genomic DNA as the template to profile TCR beta VDJ and CDR3. TCRdb redid the calling of the reads with MiXCR, one entry per CDR3 protein. Found here are 60,000 or so distinct CDR3 sequences, less than 65% of them singletons; the top ten hold 2% to 2.5%. This clonotype was recorded at least ten times. The antigen remains unidentified. The chain carries TRBV9 and TRBJ1-2; unclear D gene. Material for sequencing was sorted CD4+, CD8+, or CD8+CD57+ T cells (not recorded which) from PBMCs. The TCR comes from a human donor in good health, serving as a control. The CDR3: CASSVDNRNYGYTF. The CDR3 DNA follows: TGTGCCAGCAGCGTAGACAACAGAAACTATGGCTACACCTTC.